A single sample gave rise to the 28 T cell receptor beta chains below, sequenced in a study of blood T cell repertoires in COVID-19. Assay used: immunoSEQ multiplex PCR; TCRdb lists only in-frame clones, some missing. This sample has some 160,000 clones, with roughly 90% found just once. Material for sequencing was peripheral blood. The receptors were gathered from a man aged 55 to 69 with acute or convalescent COVID-19.

The chain couples TRBV5-6 to TRBJ1-5, with TRBD1 as a possible D gene (5 bases). Per germline, CDR1 SGHDT and CDR2 YYEEEE. V lost 0 bases to trimming and J lost 2 bases, with 9 bases between them. This CDR3 contains 15 residues. The CDR3 DNA reads TGTGCCAGCAGCTTGGCAGGGAGGGGCAATCAGCCCCAGCATTTT. This gives the protein CASSLAGRGNQPQHF.

V and J are TRBV25-1 and TRBJ1-5; the match to TRBD1 covers 9 bases. The length of the CDR3 is 15 residues. Germline CDR1 is MGHDK and CDR2 is SYGVNS. Trimming removed 6 bases from V and 3 bases from J; junction bases left unmatched: 6. Here the CDR3 DNA reads TGTGCCAGCAGCCCCGGACAGGGGTACAATCAGCCCCAGCATTTT. Residues: CASSPGQGYNQPQHF.

The gene calls are TRBV10-3 and TRBJ2-7; D gene unclear. V was cut by 3 bases and J by 4 bases, with 4 bases left in between. The germline gives CDR1 ENHRY, CDR2 SYGVKD. The CDR3 sequence is 11 residues long. The CDR3 DNA reads as TGTGCCATCAGTGAACGGTACGAGCAGTACTTC. Translating it yields CAISERYEQYF.

The chain is built from TRBV6-1 and TRBJ1-5; 9 bases line up with TRBD1. Trimming removed 3 bases from V and 0 bases from J; junction bases left unmatched: 0. The germline V gene encodes CDR1 MNHNS and CDR2 SASEGT. The CDR3 totals 15 residues. The CDR3 loop reads CASSEDRGSNQPQHF. CDR3 DNA sequence: TGTGCCAGCAGTGAGGACAGGGGTAGCAATCAGCCCCAGCATTTT.

V is TRBV3-1 (or the pseudogene TRBV3-2) and J is TRBJ2-3, with TRBD2 identical over 8 bases. Germline values: CDR1 LGHDT, CDR2 YNNKEL (reference sequence). The CDR3 has 16 amino acids. Trimming at V came to 1 base and at J to 2 bases, leaving 5 bases not matched to a gene. The CDR3 nucleotides are TGTGCCAGCAGCCAAGCGGGTAGCGGGGCCACAGATACGCAGTATTTT. This translates into CASSQAGSGATDTQYF.

The chain couples TRBV15 to TRBJ2-7; 7 positions agree with TRBD1. Germline lookup yields CDR1 LNHNV and CDR2 YYDKDF (reference sequence). Unmatched junction bases numbered 7, after V lost 3 bases and J lost 2 bases. This CDR3 is 15 amino acids long. CDR3 in DNA: TGTGCCACCAGCAGCGGACAGGTTATCACCTACGAGCAGTACTTC. Residues: CATSSGQVITYEQYF.

The chain joins TRBV3-1 (or the pseudogene TRBV3-2) to TRBJ2-3, with 10 bases aligning to TRBD2. The CDR3 is 15 residues long. Trimming at V came to 4 bases and at J to 2 bases, leaving 3 bases not matched to a gene. CDR1 LGHDT and CDR2 YNNKEL come from the germline V gene (reference sequence). The CDR3 protein is CASSLGLAVTDTQYF. CDR3 DNA: TGTGCCAGCAGCCTTGGACTAGCGGTCACAGATACGCAGTATTTT.

The chain carries TRBV6-5 and TRBJ1-3; D is perhaps TRBD1 (6 bases). This CDR3 region has 15 residues. CDR1 MNHEY and CDR2 SVGAGI come from the germline V gene. Deletions cut 7 bases from V and 3 bases from J, with 16 bases between. The CDR3 reads CASKKQGAYGNTIYF. CDR3 nucleotides: TGTGCCAGCAAAAAACAGGGAGCTTATGGAAACACCATATATTTT.

This chain uses TRBV11-3 with TRBJ2-2, with 7 bases fitting TRBD2. Germline CDR1 and CDR2: SGHNT and YENEEA. The junction had 7 bases not matched to a gene; V was cut back by 4 bases and J by 8 bases. There are 14 residues in the CDR3. CDR3 sequence: CASSSGGKLGELFF. The CDR3 DNA reads TGTGCCAGCAGCTCCGGGGGGAAGTTGGGGGAGCTGTTTTTT. Looking up the rest from reference TRBV11-3 and TRBJ2-2 gives the full variable domain: EAGVVQSPRYKIIEKKQPVAFWCNPISGHNTLYWYLQNLGQGPELLIRYENEEAVDDSQLPKDRFSAERLKGVDSTLKIQPAELGDSAVYLCASSSGGKLGELFFGEGSRLTVL.

This chain links TRBV9 with TRBJ1-4, with D unresolved. Germline CDR1 reads SGDLS; CDR2 reads YYNGEE. V lost 4 bases and J lost 5, with 15 bases in between. CDR3 size: 15 residues. The CDR3 coding sequence is TGTGCCAGCAGCATCTCGGACGGGAGAAATGAAAAACTGTTTTTT. Its protein is CASSISDGRNEKLFF.

This clone occurred once. The V and J genes are TRBV27 and TRBJ2-1; TRBD2 agrees at 8 bases. From germline, CDR1 is MNHEY and CDR2 SMNVEV (reference sequence). This CDR3 comprises 14 residues. The V gene end was trimmed by 6 bases and the J gene end by 9 bases; junction bases not matched to a gene: 10. The CDR3 coding sequence is TGTGCCAGCAGCGACTTAGCGGGGAACGTTGAGCAGTTCTTC. Its protein product is CASSDLAGNVEQFF.

The chain has TRBV4-1 and TRBJ1-6, with 10 bases lining up with TRBD1. The CDR3 has 18 amino acids. V dropped 4 bases and J dropped 7; count of bases not matched to a gene: 13. In germline, CDR1 is MGHRA, CDR2 YSYEKL. The CDR3, as DNA: TGCGCCAGCAGCCTGGGACAGGGGTATCTCGGGGAAAATTCACCCCTCCACTTT. It translates to CASSLGQGYLGENSPLHF.

The chain combines TRBV3-1 (or the pseudogene TRBV3-2) with TRBJ1-2; TRBD1 agrees at 7 bases. The germline V gene has CDR1 LGHDT and CDR2 YNNKEL (reference sequence). V was clipped by 0 bases and J by 4 bases; unmatched bases: 5. CDR3 length: 15 residues. The CDR3 DNA is TGTGCCAGCAGCCAAGATGGACAGGCCGCCTATGGCTACACCTTC. Its translation: CASSQDGQAAYGYTF.

The gene calls are TRBV6-2 or TRBV6-3 and TRBJ2-1; perhaps TRBD1 as D (5 bases). The germline V gene has CDR1 MNHEY and CDR2 SVGEGT. V shed 5 bases and J shed 12 bases, with 11 bases lying between them. This CDR3 spans 11 amino acids. As DNA, the CDR3 is TGTGCCAGCAGTGTAGGGGCTAGGCAGTTCTTC. It translates to CASSVGARQFF.

The chain combines TRBV27 with TRBJ1-4, with a tentative D call TRBD1 (6 bases). The length of the CDR3 is 13 residues. The ends were cut back, 5 bases at V and 7 bases at J, with 11 bases in the middle. Germline CDR1 is MNHEY and CDR2 is SMNVEV (reference sequence). CDR3 residues: CASSRGGSEKLFF. In nucleotides, the CDR3 is TGTGCCAGCAGTAGAGGGGGAAGTGAAAAACTGTTTTTT. Complete variable domain (other parts from reference TRBV27 and TRBJ1-4): EAQVTQNPRYLITVTGKKLTVTCSQNMNHEYMSWYRQDPGLGLRQIYYSMNVEVTDKGDVPEGYKVSRKEKRNFPLILESPSPNQTSLYFCASSRGGSEKLFFGSGTQLSVL.

This clone has a single count. The genes are TRBV19 and TRBJ1-1; 10 bases line up with TRBD1. Germline V gene sequence: CDR1 LNHDA, CDR2 SQIVND (reference sequence). The V gene end was trimmed by 4 bases and the J gene end by 2 bases; junction bases not matched to a gene: 7. The CDR3 length is 16 residues. For the CDR3, the DNA is TGTGCCAGTAGTAATCAAGGACAGGGGGGAAACACTGAAGCTTTCTTT. Protein product: CASSNQGQGGNTEAFF.

The chain joins TRBV15 to TRBJ1-1; a weak D match, TRBD1 (5 bases). From germline, CDR1 is LNHNV and CDR2 YYDKDF (reference sequence). The CDR3 extends over 14 amino acids. Trimming pared 5 bases from V and 1 base from J, leaving 11 bases between. This CDR3 is CATSSGWGNTEAFF. DNA for the CDR3: TGTGCCACCAGCTCAGGGTGGGGGAACACTGAAGCTTTCTTT. The variable domain in full, completed from reference TRBV15 and TRBJ1-1, reads DAMVIQNPRYQVTQFGKPVTLSCSQTLNHNVMYWYQQKSSQAPKLLFHYYDKDFNNEADTPDNFQSRRPNTSFCFLDIRSPGLGDTAMYLCATSSGWGNTEAFFGQGTRLTVV.

V is TRBV4-1 and J is TRBJ1-5; no clear D. The V end lost 0 bases, the J end lost 4 bases, and 10 bases lay between the germline ends. The CDR3 has 15 residues. Germline CDR1 and CDR2: MGHRA and YSYEKL. In nucleotides, the CDR3 is TGCGCCAGCAGCCAAGAAGCGGCGGAGAATCAGCCCCAGCATTTT. As protein: CASSQEAAENQPQHF.

The chain couples TRBV19 to TRBJ1-5; a weak D match, TRBD1 (5 bases). With 5 bases removed from V and 6 bases from J, the gap between germline ends came to 17 bases. The CDR3 runs 15 residues. Germline loops: CDR1 LNHDA, CDR2 SQIVND (reference sequence). The CDR3 sequence is CASSSPRGSGQPQHF. CDR3 in DNA: TGTGCCAGTAGTTCCCCGCGGGGGTCCGGTCAGCCCCAGCATTTT.

This clone was seen a few times. The gene calls are TRBV9 and TRBJ1-1; D may be TRBD1 (5 bases). Germline CDR1 reads SGDLS; CDR2 reads YYNGEE. Deletions cut 3 bases from V and 1 base from J, with 10 bases between. This CDR3 comprises 14 residues. The CDR3 sequence: CASSAQTANTEAFF. CDR3 DNA sequence: TGTGCCAGCAGCGCCCAGACAGCGAACACTGAAGCTTTCTTT.

The rearrangement links TRBV2 to TRBJ2-7, with D unclear. CDR3 length: 13 residues. Trimming stripped 4 bases from V and 3 bases from J, with 10 bases between. Per the germline V gene, CDR1 is SNHLY and CDR2 is FYNNEI. CDR3 sequence reads: CASSVQTDYEQYF. The CDR3 region has the DNA TGTGCCAGCAGTGTACAGACGGACTACGAGCAGTACTTC.

The chain recombines TRBV3-1 (or the pseudogene TRBV3-2) with TRBJ2-7; no firm D call. The germline V and J ends were trimmed by 4 bases and 2 bases, with 18 bases remaining between them. This CDR3 region has 16 residues. The V gene's germline CDR1 is LGHDT and CDR2 YNNKEL (reference sequence). The CDR3 loop reads CASSRPARLNTYEQYF. CDR3 nucleotides: TGTGCCAGCAGCCGACCGGCCCGACTTAATACCTACGAGCAGTACTTC.

The chain carries TRBV2 and TRBJ2-1; 8 bases are a match to TRBD2. V trimming: 6 bases; J trimming: 7 bases; junction bases outside the gene matches: 8. The CDR3 is 14 amino acids. Germline V gene data show CDR1 as SNHLY and CDR2 as FYNNEI. For the CDR3, the DNA is TGTGCCAGCAGGGCGAATGCGGGGGGTAATGAGCAGTTCTTC. Translating it yields CASRANAGGNEQFF.

This chain joins TRBV19 and TRBJ1-1; D is unclear. This CDR3 is built from 14 residues. V was shortened by 3 bases and J by 5 bases, with 13 bases between the two germline ends. The germline CDR1 and CDR2 sequences are LNHDA and SQIVND (reference sequence). The CDR3 DNA sequence: TGTGCCAGTAGTATGTTTCCAGGTGGGACTGAAGCTTTCTTT. Translated: CASSMFPGGTEAFF.

The gene calls are TRBV18 and TRBJ2-7, with 9 positions matching TRBD1. CDR3 size: 16 residues. Germline assignment: CDR1 KGHSH and CDR2 LQKENI. The V and J ends lost 4 bases and 5 bases, in that order; junction bases with no gene match: 12. The chain's CDR3 is CASSRGPGTGKHEQYF. DNA of the CDR3: TGTGCCAGCTCACGAGGCCCCGGGACAGGGAAACACGAGCAGTACTTC.

This chain uses TRBV12-3 or TRBV12-4 with TRBJ1-2, with 7 bases lining up with TRBD1. CDR3 length equals 13 residues. V shed 6 bases, J shed 8 bases, and the junction held 9 bases outside the gene matches. The CDR3: CASSLVQGEGYTF. CDR3 DNA: TGTGCCAGCAGCCTCGTGCAGGGGGAGGGCTACACCTTC.

V is TRBV14 and J is TRBJ1-6; tentative D call: TRBD1 (6 bases). Trimming pared 1 base from V and 6 bases from J, leaving 10 bases between. The CDR3 contains 15 residues. CDR1 and CDR2 (germline): SGHDN, FVKESK. The CDR3 loop reads CASSQVGAGNSPLHF. CDR3 in DNA: TGTGCCAGCAGCCAAGTGGGGGCGGGTAATTCACCCCTCCACTTT.

The rearrangement joins TRBV9 to TRBJ1-1; no clear D. Germline V gene lookup returns CDR1 SGDLS and CDR2 YYNGEE. V was cut by 0 bases and J by 1 base, with 7 bases left in between. This CDR3 contains 14 residues. The CDR3 nucleotides read TGTGCCAGCAGCGTAGCCCCAGAGAACACTGAAGCTTTCTTT. It encodes CASSVAPENTEAFF.